The 32 T cell receptor beta chains listed next were all sequenced from one sample in a study of T-cell reconstitution after alpha-beta-depleted transplantation in children. Preparation of the TCRbeta library used unique molecular identifiers. TCRdb re-called the PCR reads through MiXCR, storing one row per CDR3 protein. The sample includes about 600,000 distinct CDR3 sequences, 10% to 15% seen only once; the top ten take 2.2%. The sample in question was PBMCs, mostly from graft donor cells, obtained 360 days after TCRalphabeta/CD19-depleted stem cell transplant. The source is a male patient aged 5 to 17 who had a stem cell transplant for acute myeloid leukemia, so the T cells may come from the graft donor.

This clonotype was picked up a small number of times. This chain links TRBV7-9 with TRBJ2-7; TRBD2 matches at 7 bases. The CDR3 is 14 amino acids. V shed 4 bases and J 0 bases; nucleotides not matched to a gene: 3. Germline V gene data show CDR1 as SEHNR and CDR2 as FQNEAQ (reference sequence). The CDR3, as DNA: TGTGCCAGCAGCTCTAGGACTAGCTCCTACGAGCAGTACTTC. Its protein product is CASSSRTSSYEQYF.

The chain combines TRBV20-1 with TRBJ2-1, with a tentative D call TRBD2 (5 bases). The CDR3 runs 15 residues. CDR1 and CDR2 from the germline V gene are DFQATT and SNEGSKA (reference sequence). V dropped 6 bases and J dropped 2 bases, with 17 bases sitting between them. DNA of the CDR3: TGCAGTGCCCACCGGGGAATAATCGCCTACAATGAGCAGTTCTTC. Encoded protein: CSAHRGIIAYNEQFF.

The chain is built from TRBV27 and TRBJ2-3, with TRBD1 as a possible D gene (7 bases). V was shortened by 5 bases and J by 1 base, with 16 bases between the two germline ends. There are 16 residues in the CDR3. CDR1 and CDR2 (germline): MNHEY, SMNVEV (reference sequence). The DNA of the CDR3 is TGTGCCAGCAGTCTCGACAGGGAGGTCGGCACAGATACGCAGTATTTT. Translation gives CASSLDREVGTDTQYF.

This clonotype was observed a handful of times. This chain joins TRBV7-3 and TRBJ2-5; D gene ambiguous. Looked up from germline, CDR1 is SGHTA and CDR2 is FQGTGA. Trimming removed 5 bases at V and 1 base at J, with 8 bases between. This CDR3 comprises 13 residues. In DNA, the CDR3 is TGTGCCAGCAGCCAGTCCCTCCAAGAGACCCAGTACTTC. As protein: CASSQSLQETQYF.

The gene calls are TRBV20-1 and TRBJ2-2; 7 bases are shared with TRBD2. V dropped 0 bases and J dropped 3; count of bases not matched to a gene: 4. The length of the CDR3 is 15 residues. The germline CDR1 and CDR2 sequences are DFQATT and SNEGSKA (reference sequence). The CDR3 DNA reads as TGCAGTGCTAGAGATTCGGGGGGTTACACCGGGGAGCTGTTTTTT. It translates to CSARDSGGYTGELFF.

This clonotype was counted at least ten times. The chain combines TRBV29-1 with TRBJ2-7; D could derive from TRBD1 or TRBD2 (5 bases each). Germline lookup yields CDR1 SQVTM and CDR2 ANQGSEA. This CDR3 has 14 residues. The V end was cut by 0 bases, the J end by 0 bases, with 9 bases between. The CDR3 region is CSVEDPGSSYEQYF. In DNA, the CDR3 is TGCAGCGTTGAAGATCCAGGGAGCTCCTACGAGCAGTACTTC.

J is TRBJ2-5 and V is TRBV12-3 or TRBV12-4; D is possibly TRBD1 or TRBD2 (6 bases each). This CDR3 is 16 amino acids long. Trimming took off 1 base at V and 2 bases at J, with 14 bases between the two ends. CDR3 loop: CASSLGQGTFQETQYF. The DNA for the CDR3 is TGTGCCAGCAGTTTAGGGCAGGGGACTTTTCAAGAGACCCAGTACTTC.

CDR3 protein: CASSGGETEAFF. Written as DNA, the CDR3 is TGTGCCAGCTCAGGGGGGGAAACTGAAGCTTTCTTT. The V and J genes are TRBV18 and TRBJ1-1; tentatively, D is TRBD1 (5 bases). The CDR3 has 12 residues. Deletions cut 5 bases from V and 5 bases from J, with 9 bases between. CDR1 KGHSH and CDR2 LQKENI come from the germline V gene.

The chain couples TRBV28 to TRBJ2-7; either TRBD1 or TRBD2 may fit D (5 bases each). There are 14 residues in the CDR3. CDR1 and CDR2 (germline): MDHEN, SYDVKM. V was trimmed by 6 bases and J by 3 bases, leaving 15 bases between them. CDR3 sequence: CASRGTLDGYEQYF. The CDR3 DNA sequence: TGTGCCAGCAGAGGGACCCTAGACGGCTACGAGCAGTACTTC.

In this sample, this clonotype turned up many times. This chain links TRBV7-8 with TRBJ2-7; 7 bases match TRBD2. The CDR3 spans 13 residues. Germline values: CDR1 SGHVS, CDR2 FQNEAQ. V shed 2 bases, J shed 10 bases, and the junction held 8 bases outside the gene matches. In nucleotides, the CDR3 is TGTGCCAGCAGCTTAATAGATCGGGGGGATCAGTACTTC. Translation gives CASSLIDRGDQYF.

This clonotype was counted between two and nine times. The chain employs TRBV2 and TRBJ2-1, with a weak D call TRBD2 (5 bases). The CDR3 runs 16 residues. Germline CDR1 reads SNHLY; CDR2 reads FYNNEI. V was cut by 4 bases and J by 2 bases, with 15 bases left in between. The CDR3 bases are TGTGCCAGCAGTGTGCCGGGCGGGCCAACCTACAATGAGCAGTTCTTC. Its translation: CASSVPGGPTYNEQFF.

The rearrangement links TRBV4-2 to TRBJ1-2, with TRBD1 matching over 8 bases. Germline V gives CDR1 LGHNA, CDR2 YNFKEQ. The CDR3 sequence is 15 residues long. The V gene end was trimmed by 4 bases and the J gene end by 2 bases; junction bases not matched to a gene: 6. The CDR3 reads CASSPSGQANYGYTF. The CDR3 DNA follows: TGTGCCAGCAGCCCCTCGGGACAGGCAAACTATGGCTACACCTTC.

The V call is TRBV2, the J call TRBJ2-7, with 7 bases aligning to TRBD1. V dropped 6 bases and J dropped 0; count of bases not matched to a gene: 8. The CDR3 runs 15 residues. CDR1 is SNHLY, CDR2 FYNNEI, per germline. The CDR3: CASSDPGTASYEQYF. DNA for the CDR3: TGTGCCAGCAGCGATCCCGGGACAGCCTCCTACGAGCAGTACTTC.

This clonotype was observed a few times. The rearrangement uses TRBV4-3 and TRBJ2-1, with D possibly being TRBD2 (7 bases). This CDR3 spans 13 amino acids. Germline-derived CDR1 and CDR2 are LGHNA and YSLEER. The ends were cut back, 0 bases at V and 12 bases at J, with 12 bases in the middle. The CDR3 region is CASSQEGGERQFF. As DNA, the CDR3 is TGCGCCAGCAGCCAAGAAGGGGGGGAGCGGCAGTTCTTC.

This clonotype was seen only a few times. The V and J genes are TRBV27 and TRBJ2-3; 8 bases map to TRBD1. This CDR3 contains 15 residues. Looked up from germline, CDR1 is MNHEY and CDR2 is SMNVEV (reference sequence). V was pared by 3 bases and J by 3 bases, with 5 bases of the junction left unmatched. This CDR3 reads CASSFSDRVTDTQYF. CDR3 in DNA: TGTGCCAGCAGTTTTTCGGACAGGGTAACAGATACGCAGTATTTT.

In this sample, this clonotype turned up a few times. The chain combines TRBV29-1 with TRBJ2-6; tentatively, D is TRBD2 (6 bases). The CDR3 runs 14 residues. CDR1 is SQVTM and CDR2 is ANQGSEA in the germline V gene. The germline V and J ends were trimmed by 6 bases and 2 bases, with 11 bases remaining between them. The chain's CDR3 is CSVPGGPGANVLTF. The CDR3 nucleotides read TGCAGCGTCCCCGGGGGACCTGGGGCCAACGTCCTGACTTTC.

This clonotype occurred once. The chain carries TRBV5-4 and TRBJ1-5; 11 bases line up with TRBD1. V lost 3 bases to trimming and J lost 1 base; unmatched junction nucleotides: 9. The germline CDR1 and CDR2 sequences are SGHNT and YYREEE (reference sequence). The CDR3 spans 18 residues. CDR3 residues: CASSWTGGTSQSNQPQHF. Written as DNA, the CDR3 is TGTGCCAGCAGCTGGACAGGGGGCACGTCCCAGAGCAATCAGCCCCAGCATTTT. The variable domain in full, with the rest retrieved from reference TRBV5-4 and TRBJ1-5, is ETGVTQSPTHLIKTRGQQVTLRCSSQSGHNTVSWYQQALGQGPQFIFQYYREEENGRGNFPPRFSGLQFPNYSSELNVNALELDDSALYLCASSWTGGTSQSNQPQHFGDGTRLSIL.

This clonotype was counted a few times. The chain uses TRBV20-1 and TRBJ1-2; D not resolved. The CDR3 runs to 13 residues. Germline CDR1 and CDR2: DFQATT and SNEGSKA (reference sequence). V gave up 0 bases and J gave up 4 bases, with 9 bases separating them. CDR3 nucleotides: TGCAGTGCTAGAGATAAGTTCGGCTATGGCTACACCTTC. Residues: CSARDKFGYGYTF.

This sequence joins TRBV28 and TRBJ2-7; TRBD2 might be the D (5 bases). The CDR3 runs 15 residues. V lost 6 bases and J 2 bases, leaving 17 bases between the germline ends. CDR1 is MDHEN, CDR2 SYDVKM, per germline. CDR3 region: CASRLTLASAYEQYF. The DNA of the CDR3 is TGTGCCAGCAGGCTTACGCTAGCTAGTGCCTACGAGCAGTACTTC.

This clonotype appeared a few times. The V and J genes are TRBV4-2 and TRBJ2-1; the match to TRBD2 covers 12 bases. This CDR3 contains 16 residues. Trimming cost V 1 base and J 9 bases; bases outside gene matches: 7. Looked up from germline, CDR1 is LGHNA and CDR2 is YNFKEQ. The CDR3: CASSQVTSGGFSEQFF. DNA of the CDR3: TGTGCCAGCAGCCAAGTGACTAGCGGGGGCTTCAGTGAGCAGTTCTTC.

This clonotype showed up many times. The gene calls are TRBV29-1 and TRBJ2-1, with 10 bases that match TRBD2. From germline, CDR1 is SQVTM and CDR2 ANQGSEA. CDR3 length: 17 amino acids. Trimming cost V 0 bases and J 4 bases; bases outside gene matches: 9. The CDR3 DNA reads as TGCAGCGTTGAAGATCACGAGCGGGAGGGGATTTACAATGAGCAGTTCTTC. Encoded protein: CSVEDHEREGIYNEQFF.

The rearrangement joins TRBV4-2 to TRBJ2-2; 11 positions match TRBD1. The CDR3 totals 16 residues. V shed 3 bases, J shed 4 bases, and the junction held 4 bases outside the gene matches. Germline CDR1 reads LGHNA; CDR2 reads YNFKEQ. Here the CDR3 DNA reads TGTGCCAGCAGCCAGCGGACAGGGGGCAGCACCGGGGAGCTGTTTTTT. Its protein product is CASSQRTGGSTGELFF.

The gene calls are TRBV5-4 and TRBJ2-1, with 9 bases aligning to TRBD2. The trim removed 0 bases at V and 4 bases at J, leaving 11 bases unmatched. The CDR3 totals 18 residues. The V gene's germline CDR1 is SGHNT and CDR2 YYREEE (reference sequence). The CDR3 DNA follows: TGTGCCAGCAGCTTGGCCAAGCAGACTAGCGGACAGTACAATGAGCAGTTCTTC. It encodes CASSLAKQTSGQYNEQFF.

The J gene is TRBJ2-7, the V gene TRBV5-1, with 8 bases identical to TRBD2. V shed 3 bases and J 6 bases; nucleotides not matched to a gene: 5. Looked up from germline, CDR1 is SGHRS and CDR2 is YFSETQ. The CDR3 covers 13 residues. In DNA, the CDR3 is TGCGCCAGCAGCTGGGGACTAGAAGGCGAGCAGTACTTC. Translating gives CASSWGLEGEQYF.

The chain recombines TRBV29-1 with TRBJ1-4; 8 bases map to TRBD1. The V and J ends lost 5 bases and 7 bases, in that order; junction bases with no gene match: 3. The germline V gene has CDR1 SQVTM and CDR2 ANQGSEA. The CDR3 extends over 12 amino acids. CDR3 DNA sequence: TGCAGCGTTAGGACAGGGCCTGAAAAACTGTTTTTT. Protein sequence: CSVRTGPEKLFF.

This clonotype was seen more than once but under ten times. The chain combines TRBV11-2 with TRBJ1-3; D gene ambiguous. This CDR3 spans 15 amino acids. Looked up from germline, CDR1 is SGHAT and CDR2 is FQNNGV. With 3 bases removed from V and 3 bases from J, the gap between germline ends came to 12 bases. Here the CDR3 DNA reads TGTGCCAGCAGCTTTCACGAGGGTATTGGAAACACCATATATTTT. As protein: CASSFHEGIGNTIYF. Drawing the rest from reference TRBV11-2 and TRBJ1-3, the complete variable domain is EAGVAQSPRYKIIEKRQSVAFWCNPISGHATLYWYQQILGQGPKLLIQFQNNGVVDDSQLPKDRFSAERLKGVDSTLKIQPAKLEDSAVYLCASSFHEGIGNTIYFGEGSWLTVV.

This clonotype has a count of ten or more. The J gene is TRBJ2-1, the V gene TRBV10-3; D ambiguous. The CDR3 covers 14 residues. V was shortened by 6 bases and J by 3 bases, with 12 bases between the two germline ends. CDR1 is ENHRY, CDR2 SYGVKD, per germline. The CDR3 loop is CAIREDSDYNEQFF. The CDR3 coding sequence is TGTGCCATCAGAGAAGACTCAGACTACAATGAGCAGTTCTTC.

This clonotype has a handful of counts. The chain has TRBV20-1 and TRBJ2-5; 7 bases fit TRBD2. The junction had 4 bases not matched to a gene; V was cut back by 5 bases and J by 1 base. The germline CDR1 and CDR2 sequences are DFQATT and SNEGSKA (reference sequence). This CDR3 is built from 13 residues. In DNA form, the CDR3 reads TGCAGTGCTCCCGGGACTACCCAAGAGACCCAGTACTTC. Its protein product is CSAPGTTQETQYF.

The table lists this clonotype with a few counts. The chain recombines TRBV18 with TRBJ2-7, with TRBD1 as a possible D gene (6 bases). Trimming pared 2 bases from V and 3 bases from J, leaving 14 bases between. The CDR3 totals 15 residues. Germline V gene lookup returns CDR1 KGHSH and CDR2 LQKENI. CDR3 sequence (DNA): TGTGCCAGCTCACCAAAGGAACAGGGAGTCTACGAGCAGTACTTC. This codes for CASSPKEQGVYEQYF.

This clonotype was detected many times. This chain joins TRBV15 and TRBJ2-2; 11 positions agree with TRBD1. J was trimmed by 5 bases and V by 6 bases; bases with no gene match: 2. The CDR3 is made up of 14 amino acids. Germline assignment: CDR1 LNHNV and CDR2 YYDKDF (reference sequence). The CDR3 spells CATRGTGGTGELFF. For the CDR3, the DNA is TGTGCCACCAGGGGGACAGGGGGGACCGGGGAGCTGTTTTTT.

This clonotype was found a few times. The chain combines TRBV19 with TRBJ2-5; D gene uncertain. There are 11 residues in the CDR3. Germline values: CDR1 LNHDA, CDR2 SQIVND (reference sequence). Trimming took 0 bases from V and 5 from J, leaving 1 base between them. The CDR3 DNA follows: TGTGCCAGTAGTATAGACGAGACCCAGTACTTC. This gives the protein CASSIDETQYF. Complete variable domain (other parts from reference TRBV19 and TRBJ2-5): DGGITQSPKYLFRKEGQNVTLSCEQNLNHDAMYWYRQDPGQGLRLIYYSQIVNDFQKGDIAEGYSVSREKKESFPLTVTSAQKNPTAFYLCASSIDETQYFGPGTRLLVL.

There are a few counts of this clonotype. The V and J genes are TRBV7-2 and TRBJ2-3, with unresolved D. Germline V gives CDR1 SGHTA, CDR2 FQGNSA. Trimming pared 0 bases from V and 1 base from J, leaving 5 bases between. The CDR3 has 14 residues. CDR3 sequence: CASSLAPGTDTQYF. The CDR3 DNA reads TGTGCCAGCAGCTTAGCCCCCGGCACAGATACGCAGTATTTT.